Detailed here is one T cell receptor (beta chain). Its matching antigen is unknown. The data were taken from a study of vaccination and CD4 T cells after COVID-19. The treatment here: approximately nine-day PBMC culture with coronavirus spike peptide pools or control peptides (ViraFEST assay). The study sequenced cultured CD4+ T cell DNA using the Oncomine TCR Beta short-read assay. DNA came from CD4+ T cells after culture. TCRdb reprocessed the PCR reads via MiXCR and lists one record per CDR3 protein. The top ten hold 13% to 15% of the sample, which has about 19,000 distinct CDR3 sequences, around 41% seen once. The sequencing sample was made of cultured CD4+ T cells from blood. The origin of this receptor is a human donor with COVID-19.

CDR3 coding DNA: TGTGCCAGCAGCCCCCGGGGACGGAGCACCGGGGAGCTGTTTTTT. This gives the protein CASSPRGRSTGELFF. The chain joins TRBV5-8 to TRBJ2-2, with D possibly being TRBD1 or TRBD2 (5 bases each). CDR3 length equals 15 residues. Trimming shortened V by 4 bases and J by 4 bases, and 14 bases separated the two germline ends. Germline V gene data show CDR1 as SGHTS and CDR2 as YDEGEE.